Below, 10 T cell receptor beta chains from the same sample are listed, as sequenced in a study of blood T cell repertoires in COVID-19. Profiled with immunoSEQ multiplex PCR; TCRdb holds only in-frame clones, not every one. Of roughly 70,000 clones in the sample, 87% were seen once. Input material: peripheral blood. All receptors come from a man aged 45 to 65 with active COVID-19.

This chain joins TRBV29-1 and TRBJ2-5; D gene unclear. Germline CDR1 is SQVTM and CDR2 is ANQGSEA. The CDR3 totals 13 residues. V was shortened by 4 bases and J by 2 bases, with 11 bases between the two germline ends. The CDR3 protein is CSVVRGSQETQYF. DNA for the CDR3: TGCAGCGTTGTCAGAGGCTCGCAAGAGACCCAGTACTTC. The full variable domain, rest sourced from reference TRBV29-1 and TRBJ2-5, is SAVISQKPSRDICQRGTSLTIQCQVDSQVTMMFWYRQQPGQSLTLIATANQGSEATYESGFVIDKFPISRPNLTFSTLTVSNMSPEDSSIYLCSVVRGSQETQYFGPGTRLLVL.

The sample holds one count of this clone. This sequence joins TRBV7-9 and TRBJ1-1, with D perhaps TRBD1 (5 bases). Germline assignment: CDR1 SEHNR and CDR2 FQNEAQ (reference sequence). Trimming took 5 bases from V and 0 from J, leaving 13 bases between them. This CDR3 has 15 amino acids. The CDR3 nucleotides read TGTGCCAGCAGCCCCCAGCGACAGTTGAACACTGAAGCTTTCTTT. Protein: CASSPQRQLNTEAFF.

The chain couples TRBV3-1 (or the pseudogene TRBV3-2) to TRBJ1-1; D remains unclear. V dropped 2 bases and J dropped 7 bases, with 11 bases sitting between them. The germline V gene has CDR1 LGHDT and CDR2 YNNKEL (reference sequence). This CDR3 is 13 amino acids long. CDR3: CASSQQQHLEAFF. In DNA, the CDR3 is TGTGCCAGCAGCCAACAACAACACCTTGAAGCTTTCTTT.

The rearrangement uses TRBV7-2 and TRBJ2-1; 9 nucleotides agree with TRBD2. CDR3 length equals 14 residues. CDR1 is SGHTA, CDR2 FQGNSA, per germline. V shed 7 bases, J shed 2 bases, and the junction held 3 bases outside the gene matches. The CDR3 loop is CASKIAGAYNEQFF. CDR3 DNA sequence: TGTGCCAGCAAAATAGCGGGAGCCTACAATGAGCAGTTCTTC.

The chain links TRBV5-4 to TRBJ1-2, with 10 bases fitting TRBD1. The germline V gene has CDR1 SGHNT and CDR2 YYREEE (reference sequence). V was clipped by 4 bases and J by 6 bases; unmatched bases: 9. The CDR3 is 15 amino acids. This CDR3 reads CASSIPGTGVHGYTF. CDR3 coding DNA: TGTGCCAGCAGCATCCCCGGGACAGGGGTCCATGGCTACACCTTC.

The gene calls are TRBV7-2 and TRBJ1-6; D is unclear. The CDR3 contains 14 residues. The germline V gene encodes CDR1 SGHTA and CDR2 FQGNSA. V was clipped by 3 bases and J by 7 bases, with 10 bases between them. The CDR3 sequence: CASSFSGSNSPLHF. Written as DNA, the CDR3 is TGTGCCAGCAGCTTTTCGGGGTCGAATTCACCCCTCCACTTT.

The rearrangement uses TRBV6-2 or TRBV6-3 and TRBJ2-1, with a tentative D call TRBD1 (6 bases). Germline assignment: CDR1 MNHEY and CDR2 SVGEGT. The CDR3 contains 16 residues. V lost 5 bases to trimming and J lost 7 bases, with 21 bases between them. The CDR3 nucleotides read TGTGCCAGCAGTCCACAGGGATCCCTTGGGGTGAATGAGCAGTTCTTC. It codes for CASSPQGSLGVNEQFF.

Only a few counts were recorded for this clone. CDR3 sequence reads: CASSFTQLEAFF. CDR3 nucleotides: TGTGCCAGCAGCTTCACACAGCTTGAAGCTTTCTTT. The chain links TRBV7-9 to TRBJ1-1; D unresolved. This CDR3 contains 12 residues. V lost 3 bases to trimming and J lost 7 bases, with 9 bases between them. CDR1 is SEHNR and CDR2 is FQNEAQ in the germline V gene (reference sequence).

The chain employs TRBV20-1 and TRBJ1-5; D gene uncertain. V lost 3 bases to trimming and J lost 3 bases, with 9 bases between them. The germline CDR1 and CDR2 sequences are DFQATT and SNEGSKA (reference sequence). The CDR3 sequence is 13 residues long. The CDR3, as DNA: TGCAGTGCTAGTTCAGGCGTCAATCAGCCCCAGCATTTT. Translated, it gives CSASSGVNQPQHF.

J is TRBJ2-2 and V is TRBV7-3; the match to TRBD1 covers 7 bases. V was pared by 2 bases and J by 4 bases, with 4 bases of the junction left unmatched. The V gene's germline CDR1 is SGHTA and CDR2 FQGTGA. The CDR3 covers 15 residues. CDR3 in DNA: TGTGCCAGCAGCTTAGACAGGGATGTCACCGGGGAGCTGTTTTTT. Residues: CASSLDRDVTGELFF.